The 21 T cell receptor beta chains below were found in one sample sequenced in a study of T cells in Graves' hyperthyroidism and ophthalmopathy. Amplified regions were TCR beta CDR3 sequences from RNA transcripts. An initial round of RT-PCR targeting the TCR CDR3 relied on the HTBI primer set. TCRdb ran MiXCR on the multiplex PCR reads and lists one entry per CDR3 protein. The sample contains about 570,000 distinct CDR3 sequences, approximately 15% of which appear only once. What was sequenced was blood. These receptors originate from a middle-aged woman with Graves' hyperthyroidism.

The table lists this clonotype with many counts. One end of the junction does not line up with germline, which may come from a read error. The V call is TRBV11-2, the J call TRBJ2-7, with 7 bases matching TRBD1. The CDR3 covers 13 residues. CDR1 and CDR2 from the germline V gene are SGHAT and FQNNGV. CDR3 bases: TGTGCCAGCAGTTTAGGGACAGCCTACGAGCAGTACTTC. It yields the protein CASSLGTAYEQYF.

This clonotype was picked up many times. The chain joins TRBV7-2 to TRBJ1-5; 10 bases map to TRBD1. CDR3 length: 14 residues. V trimming: 7 bases; J trimming: 7 bases; junction bases outside the gene matches: 7. Germline CDR1 and CDR2: SGHTA and FQGNSA. The CDR3 reads CASTPGTGVQPQHF. The CDR3 DNA sequence: TGTGCCAGCACCCCGGGGACAGGGGTACAGCCCCAGCATTTT.

This clonotype has just a few counts. CDR3 coding DNA: TGTGCCAGCAGCCACTTAGCGGGAGCTTATAGCGGGGAGCTGTTTTTT. Translating it yields CASSHLAGAYSGELFF. The gene calls are TRBV4-2 and TRBJ2-2; 9 positions agree with TRBD2. Trimming took 3 bases from V and 7 from J; bases not matched to a gene: 9. Germline CDR1 and CDR2: LGHNA and YNFKEQ. The CDR3 is 16 amino acids.

The J gene is TRBJ1-1, the V gene TRBV24-1, with a tentative D call TRBD1 (6 bases). The V end was cut by 4 bases, the J end by 5 bases, with 16 bases between. CDR1 is KGHDR, CDR2 SFDVKD, per germline. The CDR3 has 15 residues. The CDR3 sequence: CATSDGSQRGTEAFF. The CDR3 DNA reads TGTGCCACCAGTGACGGGTCCCAGAGGGGGACTGAAGCTTTCTTT.

Many counts were recorded for this clonotype. The rearrangement links TRBV11-2 to TRBJ2-3; no firm D call. CDR3 size: 12 residues. From germline, CDR1 is SGHAT and CDR2 FQNNGV. Trimming took off 3 bases at V and 6 bases at J, with 7 bases between the two ends. The CDR3 here is CASSLNFDTQYF. For the CDR3, the DNA is TGTGCCAGCAGCTTGAACTTTGATACGCAGTATTTT.

V is TRBV27 and J is TRBJ2-1; no clear D gene. CDR1 and CDR2 (germline): MNHEY, SMNVEV (reference sequence). This CDR3 has 12 residues. V shed 6 bases and J shed 8 bases, with 11 bases lying between them. CDR3 in DNA: TGTGCCAGCAGGTCCTCTTTGTATGAGCAGTTCTTC. This codes for CASRSSLYEQFF.

In this sample, this clonotype turned up many times. The genes are TRBV2 and TRBJ2-3; no firm D call. This CDR3 region has 14 residues. Germline V CDR1 and CDR2: SNHLY, FYNNEI. V lost 8 bases and J 2 bases, leaving 14 bases between the germline ends. In DNA, the CDR3 is TGTGCCAGCGAACAGCCACCTATCACAGATACGCAGTATTTT. It specifies CASEQPPITDTQYF.

Note on this clonotype: A much larger clone lies one base from this, so it may be a read error. This rearrangement joins TRBV29-1 to TRBJ2-1; weak D call: TRBD2 (6 bases). V lost 7 bases and J lost 9, with 16 bases in between. CDR1 is SQVTM and CDR2 is ANQGSEA in the germline V gene. This CDR3 comprises 12 residues. The CDR3 reads CSGGGIDSEQFF. CDR3 sequence (DNA): TGCAGCGGGGGAGGTATCGACAGTGAGCAGTTCTTC.

This clonotype turned up a few times. One base away lies a much larger clone, so this may be a sequencing read error. CDR3 bases: TGCGCCAGCAGCCAAGTTTCCCAGGACACTGAAGCTTTCTTT. It specifies CASSQVSQDTEAFF. J is TRBJ1-1 and V is TRBV4-1; D remains unclear. Deletions cut 1 base from V and 3 bases from J, with 9 bases between. This CDR3 is built from 14 residues. Germline V gene data show CDR1 as MGHRA and CDR2 as YSYEKL.

In this sample, this clonotype turned up many times. The chain recombines TRBV10-3 with TRBJ2-7, with a weak D call TRBD1 (5 bases). The CDR3 is 13 amino acids. V was cut by 2 bases and J by 3 bases, with 8 bases left in between. From germline, CDR1 is ENHRY and CDR2 SYGVKD. The CDR3, as DNA: TGTGCCATCAGTGAGCAGGGTGGCTACGAGCAGTACTTC. This encodes CAISEQGGYEQYF.

The chain combines TRBV5-6 with TRBJ1-6, with D tentatively TRBD1 (6 bases). Germline CDR1 reads SGHDT; CDR2 reads YYEEEE. Between the trimmed V and J ends, which lost 5 bases and 8 bases, there was a span of 14 bases. The CDR3 loop spans 14 amino acids. The CDR3 region is CASRGDRQDSPLHF. Here the CDR3 DNA reads TGTGCCAGCAGGGGAGACAGGCAGGATTCACCCCTCCACTTT.

The V and J genes are TRBV20-1 and TRBJ2-6; D unclear. Germline CDR1 and CDR2: DFQATT and SNEGSKA (reference sequence). CDR3 size: 14 residues. Trimming stripped 3 bases from V and 4 bases from J, with 10 bases between. The CDR3 nucleotides read TGCAGTGCTAGGTTGGGGTCGGGGGCCAACGTCCTGACTTTC. This gives the protein CSARLGSGANVLTF.

This rearrangement joins TRBV9 to TRBJ2-5; TRBD2 agrees at 12 bases. The CDR3 is 20 residues long. Trimming removed 3 bases from V and 2 bases from J; junction bases left unmatched: 17. The V gene's germline CDR1 is SGDLS and CDR2 YYNGEE. As DNA, the CDR3 is TGTGCCAGCAGCGCATCACGACTAGCGGGAGAATCAAGAACGCAAGAGACCCAGTACTTC. Amino acids: CASSASRLAGESRTQETQYF.

This clonotype was counted between two and nine times. V and J are TRBV4-1 and TRBJ2-7, with 9 bases lining up with TRBD2. Germline trimming cut 3 bases from V and 0 bases from J; bases unmatched to any gene: 3. The CDR3 has 15 amino acids. Germline assignment: CDR1 MGHRA and CDR2 YSYEKL. The CDR3 DNA sequence: TGCGCCAGCAGCCAGGCTAGCGGGACCTCCTACGAGCAGTACTTC. This gives the protein CASSQASGTSYEQYF.

This clonotype occurred many times. This chain links TRBV12-3 or TRBV12-4 with TRBJ2-3; 10 bases align to TRBD2. Germline trimming cut 7 bases from V and 5 bases from J; bases unmatched to any gene: 9. The length of the CDR3 is 15 residues. The CDR3, as DNA: TGTGCCAGCACCGGGACTAGCGTATCACGAGATACGCAGTATTTT. Protein: CASTGTSVSRDTQYF.

The table lists this clonotype with many counts. The rearrangement links TRBV12-3 or TRBV12-4 to TRBJ2-5; perhaps D is TRBD1 or TRBD2 (7 bases each). This CDR3 has 14 amino acids. V lost 6 bases and J 2 bases, leaving 13 bases between the germline ends. The CDR3 sequence is CASRSGTEQETQYF. As DNA, the CDR3 is TGTGCCAGCAGAAGCGGGACAGAACAAGAGACCCAGTACTTC.

The chain recombines TRBV5-1 with TRBJ2-7, with D possibly TRBD2 on 6 matching bases. This CDR3 spans 14 amino acids. Germline V gene sequence: CDR1 SGHRS, CDR2 YFSETQ. Trimming removed 1 base at V and 4 bases at J, with 12 bases between. CDR3 nucleotides: TGCGCCAGCAGCTTGAACGCGGGATCATACGAGCAGTACTTC. Encoded protein: CASSLNAGSYEQYF.

In its sample, this clonotype was seen many times. The V gene is TRBV5-1, the J gene TRBJ2-1; TRBD2 matches 8 bases. V shed 7 bases, J shed 4 bases, and the junction held 7 bases outside the gene matches. The CDR3 has 14 residues. The germline V gene encodes CDR1 SGHRS and CDR2 YFSETQ. This CDR3 is CASGREGVYNEQFF. The CDR3 coding sequence is TGCGCCAGCGGCCGGGAGGGGGTTTACAATGAGCAGTTCTTC.

This clonotype was observed a few times. The chain employs TRBV7-8 and TRBJ1-5, with 8 bases matching TRBD1. The CDR3 sequence is 16 residues long. Unmatched junction bases numbered 6, after V lost 5 bases and J lost 0 bases. Looked up from germline, CDR1 is SGHVS and CDR2 is FQNEAQ. The CDR3 here is CASSTRTGTSNQPQHF. CDR3 sequence (DNA): TGTGCCAGCAGCACCCGGACAGGGACTAGCAATCAGCCCCAGCATTTT. The full variable domain, its missing parts supplied by reference TRBV7-8 and TRBJ1-5, is GAGVSQSPRYKVAKRGQDVALRCDPISGHVSLFWYQQALGQGPEFLTYFQNEAQLDKSGLPSDRFFAERPEGSVSTLKIQRTQQEDSAVYLCASSTRTGTSNQPQHFGDGTRLSIL.

There are many counts of this clonotype. The chain couples TRBV6-1 to TRBJ2-3; D call uncertain. Trimming took off 7 bases at V and 2 bases at J, with 7 bases between the two ends. The CDR3 is made up of 12 amino acids. Per the germline V gene, CDR1 is MNHNS and CDR2 is SASEGT. As DNA, the CDR3 is TGTGCCAGCAAGGACCCCACAGATACGCAGTATTTT. Amino acids: CASKDPTDTQYF.

The gene calls are TRBV6-2 or TRBV6-3 and TRBJ2-1; TRBD1 might be the D (5 bases). Germline loops: CDR1 MNHEY, CDR2 SVGEGT. Trimming took off 7 bases at V and 3 bases at J, with 19 bases between the two ends. The CDR3 totals 16 residues. The CDR3: CASKDPTVLGYNEQFF. The CDR3 DNA sequence: TGTGCCAGCAAAGACCCGACAGTCTTAGGCTACAATGAGCAGTTCTTC.